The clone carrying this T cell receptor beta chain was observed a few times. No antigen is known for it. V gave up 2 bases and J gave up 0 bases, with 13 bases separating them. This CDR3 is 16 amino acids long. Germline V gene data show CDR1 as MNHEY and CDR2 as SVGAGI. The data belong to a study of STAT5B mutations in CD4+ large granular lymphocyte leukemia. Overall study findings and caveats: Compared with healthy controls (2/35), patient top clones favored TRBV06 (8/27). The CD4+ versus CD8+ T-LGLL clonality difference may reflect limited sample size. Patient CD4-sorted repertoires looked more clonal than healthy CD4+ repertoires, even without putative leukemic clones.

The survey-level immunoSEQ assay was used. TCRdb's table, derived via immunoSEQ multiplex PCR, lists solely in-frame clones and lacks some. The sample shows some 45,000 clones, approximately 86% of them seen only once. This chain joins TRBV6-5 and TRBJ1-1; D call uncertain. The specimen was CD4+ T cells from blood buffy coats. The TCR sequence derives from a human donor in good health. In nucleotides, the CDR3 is TGTGCCAGCAGTTACATCAAGGGTTTGATGAACACTGAAGCTTTCTTT. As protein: CASSYIKGLMNTEAFF.